This T cell receptor (beta chain) was found in a study of shared clonotypes between healthy human individuals. Only a few counts were recorded for this clone. Trimming left V 0 bases short and J 0 bases short, with 7 bases between. The CDR3 contains 16 residues. Germline assignment: CDR1 SGHRS and CDR2 YFSETQ. From CD4+ cells came CD45RA+ naive and CD45RA-negative memory subsets. Measured with immunoSEQ multiplex PCR; TCRdb has only the in-frame clones, and not every one. The repertoire holds approximately 330,000 clones, 70% to 75% seen once, with 8.5% to 12% in the top ten. The chain couples TRBV5-1 to TRBJ2-6; unclear D gene. The TCR comes from a man aged 25 to 40 in good health. Sequenced: memory CD4+ T cells sorted from blood. The subset denotes: CD45RA-negative fraction. The CDR3 is CASSLGISSGANVLTF. DNA for the CDR3: TGCGCCAGCAGCTTGGGGATAAGCTCTGGGGCCAACGTCCTGACTTTC.